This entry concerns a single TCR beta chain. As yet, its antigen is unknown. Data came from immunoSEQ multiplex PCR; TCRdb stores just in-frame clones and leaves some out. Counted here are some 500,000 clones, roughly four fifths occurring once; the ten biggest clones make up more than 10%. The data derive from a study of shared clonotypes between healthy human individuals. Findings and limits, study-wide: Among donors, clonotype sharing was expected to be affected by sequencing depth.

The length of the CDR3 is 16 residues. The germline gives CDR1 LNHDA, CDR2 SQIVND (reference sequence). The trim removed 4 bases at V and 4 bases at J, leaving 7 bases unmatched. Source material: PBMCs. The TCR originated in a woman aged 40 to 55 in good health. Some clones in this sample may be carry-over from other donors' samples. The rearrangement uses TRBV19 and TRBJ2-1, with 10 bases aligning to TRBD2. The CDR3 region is CASSRLAGVGYNEQFF. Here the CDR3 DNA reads TGTGCCAGTAGTAGGCTAGCGGGAGTCGGGTACAATGAGCAGTTCTTC.